The TCR beta chain under discussion was sequenced for a study of blood T cell repertoires in COVID-19. Study in general: Samples came from the United States, Italy and Spain, spanning acute and convalescent COVID-19. The analysed material was cDNA or gDNA that came from T cells, B-cell-depleted T cells, or PBMCs.

CDR1 is SGHRS and CDR2 is YFSETQ in the germline V gene. There are 15 residues in the CDR3. J lost 8 bases, V lost 4 bases, and 14 bases had no gene match. Original analysis: Amplified reference gene primers provided the basis for estimating nucleated cell counts. The data were produced by immunoSEQ multiplex PCR, yet TCRdb's version contains in-frame clones alone and is incomplete. Clone size and V and J calls were adopted from that table, with D and trimming inferred from the DNA. The data contain approximately 130,000 clones, roughly four fifths of them seen just once; the ten biggest clones take up over 10%.

The chain combines TRBV5-1 with TRBJ1-2; TRBD1 matches at 7 bases. The source is a human donor in a cohort sampled during active COVID-19. Sequenced: peripheral blood. CDR3 loop: CASSARADRDSGYTF. The CDR3, as DNA: TGCGCCAGCAGCGCCCGGGCTGACAGGGACTCCGGCTACACCTTC.